A single sample gave rise to the 7 T cell receptor beta chains below, sequenced in a study of shared clonotypes between healthy human individuals. Produced via immunoSEQ multiplex PCR; TCRdb's table is partial and in-frame only. The table has approximately 640,000 clones, around 91% seen once. Specimen: memory CD8+ T cells from PBMCs. Subset: CD45RO+ cells pooled with CCR7-negative TemRA cells. The receptors shown here come from a man between 18 and 29 years old in good health. Some clones in this sample may be carry-over from other donors' samples.

The chain recombines TRBV9 with TRBJ1-1; D is undetermined. The CDR3 sequence is 13 residues long. The V and J ends lost 4 bases and 1 base respectively, with 8 bases between them. CDR1 and CDR2 from the germline V gene are SGDLS and YYNGEE. CDR3 in amino acids: CASSSRPNTEAFF. In nucleotides, the CDR3 is TGTGCCAGCAGCTCCCGACCGAACACTGAAGCTTTCTTT.

This clone was seen once. The genes are TRBV7-9 and TRBJ2-7; TRBD2 agrees at 7 bases. V lost 2 bases and J lost 0; bases outside the gene matches: 4. CDR3 length: 15 residues. Germline V gene data show CDR1 as SEHNR and CDR2 as FQNEAQ (reference sequence). The CDR3 nucleotides are TGTGCCAGCAGCTTAACATGGGAGGGCTCCTACGAGCAGTACTTC. It encodes CASSLTWEGSYEQYF.

This clone showed up just once. The chain employs TRBV18 and TRBJ2-1, with TRBD1 matching 12 bases. The CDR3 is 15 amino acids. Germline V gene sequence: CDR1 KGHSH, CDR2 LQKENI. The ends lost 3 bases at V and 8 bases at J; junction bases unmatched: 5. Here the CDR3 DNA reads TGTGCCAGCTCACCCTGGGACAGGGGGCCTGATGAGCAGTTCTTC. Its protein is CASSPWDRGPDEQFF.

This chain connects TRBV25-1 to TRBJ2-7; D remains ambiguous. In germline, CDR1 is MGHDK, CDR2 SYGVNS. Trimming stripped 2 bases from V and 3 bases from J, with 8 bases between. CDR3 length equals 13 residues. The CDR3 nucleotides are TGTGCCAGCAGTGAAGCAGTCGACTACGAGCAGTACTTC. It codes for CASSEAVDYEQYF.

Remarks on this clone: The same CDR3 arises from other DNA sequences in this sample as well. V gene TRBV6-5 combines with J gene TRBJ2-4; 7 nucleotides match TRBD1. This CDR3 region has 13 residues. CDR1 and CDR2 (germline): MNHEY, SVGAGI. J gave up 8 bases and V 3 bases, and 4 bases lay outside the gene matches. The CDR3 sequence: CASSYGQGDIQYF. The CDR3 DNA reads as TGTGCCAGCAGTTATGGGCAGGGGGACATTCAGTACTTC.

J is TRBJ1-1 and V is TRBV27; a weak D match, TRBD1 (5 bases). V dropped 5 bases and J dropped 1 base, with 11 bases sitting between them. Germline V gene lookup returns CDR1 MNHEY and CDR2 SMNVEV (reference sequence). The CDR3 totals 14 residues. CDR3 protein: CASSRGHANTEAFF. The CDR3 region has the DNA TGTGCCAGCAGTAGAGGACATGCGAACACTGAAGCTTTCTTT.

The chain employs TRBV27 and TRBJ2-4, with TRBD2 as a possible D gene (7 bases). This CDR3 spans 15 amino acids. V lost 6 bases to trimming and J lost 1 base, with 13 bases between them. The germline CDR1 and CDR2 sequences are MNHEY and SMNVEV (reference sequence). DNA of the CDR3: TGTGCCAGCAGAGGGGGGGCGGGGGCCAAAAACATTCAGTACTTC. This sequence encodes CASRGGAGAKNIQYF.